Sequencing of this T cell receptor beta chain was carried out in a study of blood T cell repertoires in COVID-19. Study overall: Samples representing acute and convalescent COVID-19 were sourced from the United States, Italy and Spain. The analysed material was cDNA or gDNA that came from T cells, B-cell-depleted T cells, or PBMCs.

Original analysis: Estimated nucleated cell counts came from reference gene primer amplification. TCRdb's copy holds only in-frame clones and misses some; the assay was immunoSEQ multiplex PCR. That table supplies the V and J calls and clone size; D and trimming were determined from the DNA. The data show 140,000 or so clones, 84% seen once. Comment on this clone: The junction shows a germline mismatch at one end, possibly a read error.

The sequenced sample consisted of peripheral blood. This sequence was found in a human donor in a cohort sampled during active COVID-19.

The CDR3 nucleotides read TGTGCCAGCAGCGAAGTTCCAGGGGACGGCTACACCTTC. The encoded protein is CASSEVPGDGYTF. The chain combines TRBV6-1 with TRBJ1-2, with a possible D match to TRBD1 (6 bases). Germline CDR1 and CDR2: MNHNS and SASEGT. This CDR3 comprises 13 residues.